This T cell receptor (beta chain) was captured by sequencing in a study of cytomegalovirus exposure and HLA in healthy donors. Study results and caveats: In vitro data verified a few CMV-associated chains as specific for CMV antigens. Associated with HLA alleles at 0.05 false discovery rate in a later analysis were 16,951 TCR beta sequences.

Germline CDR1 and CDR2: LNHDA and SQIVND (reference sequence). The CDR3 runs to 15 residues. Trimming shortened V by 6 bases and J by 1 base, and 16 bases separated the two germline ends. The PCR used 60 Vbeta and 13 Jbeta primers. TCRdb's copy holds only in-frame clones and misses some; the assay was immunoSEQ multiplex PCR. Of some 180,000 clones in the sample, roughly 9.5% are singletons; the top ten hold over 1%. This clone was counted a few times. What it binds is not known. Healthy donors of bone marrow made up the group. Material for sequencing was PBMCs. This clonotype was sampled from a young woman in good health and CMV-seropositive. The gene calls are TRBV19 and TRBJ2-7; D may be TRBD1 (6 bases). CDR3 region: CASRGAAASSYEQYF. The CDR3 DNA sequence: TGTGCCAGTAGGGGGGCAGCGGCCTCTTCCTACGAGCAGTACTTC. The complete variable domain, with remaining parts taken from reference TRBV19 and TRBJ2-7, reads DGGITQSPKYLFRKEGQNVTLSCEQNLNHDAMYWYRQDPGQGLRLIYYSQIVNDFQKGDIAEGYSVSREKKESFPLTVTSAQKNPTAFYLCASRGAAASSYEQYFGPGTRLTVT.